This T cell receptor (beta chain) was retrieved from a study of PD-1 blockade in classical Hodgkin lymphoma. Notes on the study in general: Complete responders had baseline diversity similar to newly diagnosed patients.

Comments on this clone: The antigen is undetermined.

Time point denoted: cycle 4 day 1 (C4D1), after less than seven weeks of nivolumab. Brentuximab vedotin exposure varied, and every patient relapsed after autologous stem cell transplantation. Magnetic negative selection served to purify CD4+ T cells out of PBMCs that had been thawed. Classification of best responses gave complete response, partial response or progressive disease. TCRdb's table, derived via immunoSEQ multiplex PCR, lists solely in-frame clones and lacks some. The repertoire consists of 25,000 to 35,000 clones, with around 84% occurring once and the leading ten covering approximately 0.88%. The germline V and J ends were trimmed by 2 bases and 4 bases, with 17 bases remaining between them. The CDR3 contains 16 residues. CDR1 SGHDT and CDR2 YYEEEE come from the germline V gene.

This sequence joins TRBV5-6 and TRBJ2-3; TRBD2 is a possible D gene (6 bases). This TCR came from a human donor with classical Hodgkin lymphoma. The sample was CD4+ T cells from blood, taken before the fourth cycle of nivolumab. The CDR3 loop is CASSFEVGGVADTQYF. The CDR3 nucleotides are TGTGCCAGCAGCTTTGAAGTTGGCGGGGTCGCAGATACGCAGTATTTT.